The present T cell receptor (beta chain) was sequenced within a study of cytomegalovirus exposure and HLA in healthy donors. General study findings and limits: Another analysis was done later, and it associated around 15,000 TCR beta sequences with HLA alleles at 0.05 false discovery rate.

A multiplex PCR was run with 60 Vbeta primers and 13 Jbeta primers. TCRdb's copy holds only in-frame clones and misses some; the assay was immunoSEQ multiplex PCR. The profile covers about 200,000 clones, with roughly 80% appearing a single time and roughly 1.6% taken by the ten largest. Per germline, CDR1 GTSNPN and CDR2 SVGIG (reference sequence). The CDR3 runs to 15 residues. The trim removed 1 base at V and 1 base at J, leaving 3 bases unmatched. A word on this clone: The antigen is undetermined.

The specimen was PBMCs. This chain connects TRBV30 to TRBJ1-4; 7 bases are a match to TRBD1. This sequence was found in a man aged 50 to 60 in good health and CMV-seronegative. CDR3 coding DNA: TGTGCCTGGAGTGGTCAGGGGGTAACTAATGAAAAACTGTTTTTT. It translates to CAWSGQGVTNEKLFF.